Presented here are 31 T cell receptor beta chains from one specimen sequenced in a study of CD8+ T cells in alopecia areata. Sequencing templates came from extracted RNA that was reverse transcribed into cDNA. Data came from immunoSEQ multiplex PCR; TCRdb stores just in-frame clones and leaves some out. The sample gives 95,000 to 150,000 clones, roughly 50% of which show up once; roughly a tenth is in the top ten. The sequencing input was NKG2D-low CD8+ T cells sorted from blood. These receptors originate from a human donor with alopecia areata.

This chain uses TRBV6-5 with TRBJ1-2; D not certain. The CDR3 is 13 amino acids. Germline V CDR1 and CDR2: MNHEY, SVGAGI. Trimming cost V 4 bases and J 7 bases, with 13 bases left between them. The CDR3 protein is CASSSSGVPGYTF. In DNA form, the CDR3 reads TGTGCCAGCAGTTCCTCCGGGGTTCCTGGCTACACCTTC.

The gene calls are TRBV11-2 and TRBJ2-1; 8 nucleotides line up with TRBD2. The junction had 11 bases not matched to a gene; V was cut back by 5 bases and J by 8 bases. The CDR3 spans 15 residues. CDR1 is SGHAT, CDR2 FQNNGV, per germline. CDR3 bases: TGTGCCAGCAGCATTAGCGGGGCGCGGGTGGATGAGCAGTTCTTC. This translates into CASSISGARVDEQFF.

The chain has TRBV7-2 and TRBJ2-7; D not certain. The V and J ends lost 10 bases and 6 bases respectively, with 13 bases between them. The germline V gene encodes CDR1 SGHTA and CDR2 FQGNSA. The CDR3 sequence is 11 residues long. CDR3 coding DNA: TGTGCCAAAGAAGTTGGGCTCGAGCAGTACTTC. This gives the protein CAKEVGLEQYF.

The chain employs TRBV30 and TRBJ2-1; D is undetermined. The V end was cut by 0 bases, the J end by 9 bases, with 15 bases between. The CDR3 runs 14 residues. CDR1 is GTSNPN and CDR2 is SVGIG in the germline V gene (reference sequence). The CDR3 sequence is CAWSVEEATAEQFF. In nucleotides, the CDR3 is TGTGCCTGGAGTGTAGAAGAGGCCACCGCTGAGCAGTTCTTC.

This clone was seen only once. This rearrangement joins TRBV5-1 to TRBJ2-5; a possible D gene is TRBD2 (6 bases). The CDR3 length is 14 residues. Germline assignment: CDR1 SGHRS and CDR2 YFSETQ. V was cut by 2 bases and J by 3 bases, with 11 bases left in between. For the CDR3, the DNA is TGCGCCAGCAGCTTACTAGGAGGGGAAGAGACCCAGTACTTC. It translates to CASSLLGGEETQYF.

This chain connects TRBV27 to TRBJ1-5; D remains ambiguous. The ends were cut back, 5 bases at V and 6 bases at J, with 11 bases in the middle. The germline gives CDR1 MNHEY, CDR2 SMNVEV (reference sequence). The CDR3 has 13 residues. The CDR3 nucleotides are TGTGCCAGCAGTGTAGGGAGTCGTCAGCCCCAGCATTTT. Residues: CASSVGSRQPQHF.

CDR3 amino acids: CASSQTRALDTQYF. CDR3 coding DNA: TGCGCCAGCAGCCAAACCCGGGCTCTGGATACGCAGTATTTT. The V call is TRBV4-1, the J call TRBJ2-3; D ambiguous. Germline values: CDR1 MGHRA, CDR2 YSYEKL. CDR3 length: 14 amino acids. V was trimmed by 2 bases and J by 6 bases, leaving 12 bases between them.

This clone was seen a few times. CDR3 protein: CSVRTGDYGYTF. The CDR3 coding sequence is TGCAGCGTGCGGACAGGGGACTATGGCTACACCTTC. This chain links TRBV29-1 with TRBJ1-2; TRBD1 aligns across 9 bases. Per the germline V gene, CDR1 is SQVTM and CDR2 is ANQGSEA. This CDR3 contains 12 residues. Trimming took 6 bases from V and 3 from J; bases not matched to a gene: 2. Drawing the rest from reference TRBV29-1 and TRBJ1-2, the complete variable domain is SAVISQKPSRDICQRGTSLTIQCQVDSQVTMMFWYRQQPGQSLTLIATANQGSEATYESGFVIDKFPISRPNLTFSTLTVSNMSPEDSSIYLCSVRTGDYGYTFGSGTRLTVV.

V usage is TRBV11-2 and J usage is TRBJ2-7, with D possibly matching TRBD1 (6 bases). Germline CDR1 reads SGHAT; CDR2 reads FQNNGV. The V gene lost 5 bases and the J gene lost 6 bases, with 17 bases spanning the gap. The CDR3 loop spans 14 amino acids. In DNA, the CDR3 is TGTGCCAGCAGCCCCGTCGCAGGGGCGGGCGAGCAGTACTTC. Protein product: CASSPVAGAGEQYF. Supplemented by reference TRBV11-2 and TRBJ2-7, the full variable domain reads EAGVAQSPRYKIIEKRQSVAFWCNPISGHATLYWYQQILGQGPKLLIQFQNNGVVDDSQLPKDRFSAERLKGVDSTLKIQPAKLEDSAVYLCASSPVAGAGEQYFGPGTRLTVT.

This chain links TRBV29-1 with TRBJ2-7; TRBD1 matches at 7 bases. The CDR3 totals 14 residues. The V segment lost 4 bases and the J segment 3 bases; nucleotides outside the gene matches: 9. Germline values: CDR1 SQVTM, CDR2 ANQGSEA. CDR3 sequence: CSVARQGLVYEQYF. DNA of the CDR3: TGCAGCGTTGCTCGACAGGGTCTTGTCTACGAGCAGTACTTC.

V and J are TRBV2 and TRBJ2-7; D unresolved. The CDR3 length is 14 residues. The V gene lost 2 bases and the J gene lost 2 bases, with 10 bases spanning the gap. Germline CDR1 SNHLY, CDR2 FYNNEI. CDR3 sequence (DNA): TGTGCCAGCAGTGAAAGGGCGGAAACCTACGAGCAGTACTTC. Its protein is CASSERAETYEQYF.

In its sample, this clone was seen once. J is TRBJ2-1 and V is TRBV6-1; D is unclear. Trimming left V 5 bases short and J 5 bases short, with 4 bases between. Germline CDR1 reads MNHNS; CDR2 reads SASEGT. The CDR3 totals 11 residues. The CDR3 spells CASSSNNEQFF. CDR3 bases: TGTGCCAGCAGTTCAAACAATGAGCAGTTCTTC.

V and J are TRBV13 and TRBJ2-5; 8 nucleotides agree with TRBD2. Germline V gene lookup returns CDR1 PRHDT and CDR2 FYEKMQ (reference sequence). The junction had 10 bases not matched to a gene; V was cut back by 9 bases and J by 4 bases. CDR3 length: 14 amino acids. CDR3 in DNA: TGTGCCAGTAGCGGACAGCGGGGGCGAGAGACCCAGTACTTC. It specifies CASSGQRGRETQYF.

This chain uses TRBV7-9 with TRBJ2-5, with 9 positions matching TRBD1. This CDR3 has 14 residues. Trimming at V came to 9 bases and at J to 0 bases, leaving 5 bases not matched to a gene. Germline CDR1 and CDR2: SEHNR and FQNEAQ (reference sequence). The DNA of the CDR3 is TGTGCCAGTAAACAGGGGGCGTACCAAGAGACCCAGTACTTC. It yields the protein CASKQGAYQETQYF.

The V and J genes are TRBV27 and TRBJ2-5; 7 bases are shared with TRBD2. CDR1 and CDR2 from the germline V gene are MNHEY and SMNVEV (reference sequence). V was clipped by 6 bases and J by 4 bases; unmatched bases: 8. The CDR3 consists of 14 residues. Here the CDR3 DNA reads TGTGCCAGCAGAGAAGGCGGGGGACTAGAGACCCAGTACTTC. Amino acid sequence: CASREGGGLETQYF.

This clone came up once. The gene calls are TRBV6-5 and TRBJ2-2; D is uncertain. CDR1 MNHEY and CDR2 SVGAGI come from the germline V gene. V was trimmed by 11 bases and J by 3 bases, leaving 10 bases between them. The CDR3 runs 12 residues. CDR3 DNA: TGTGCCGTAAGAGCTCACACCGGGGAGCTGTTTTTT. Protein: CAVRAHTGELFF.

The chain joins TRBV30 to TRBJ1-2; no definite D call. This CDR3 region has 12 residues. Per the germline V gene, CDR1 is GTSNPN and CDR2 is SVGIG (reference sequence). The V and J ends lost 1 base and 7 bases respectively, with 10 bases between them. For the CDR3, the DNA is TGTGCCTGGAGTGGTGCGACCCTTGGCTACACCTTC. Its protein is CAWSGATLGYTF.

The V gene is TRBV6-5, the J gene TRBJ2-3, with D perhaps TRBD1 or TRBD2 (5 bases each). Germline CDR1 is MNHEY and CDR2 is SVGAGI. This CDR3 is built from 14 residues. V was cut by 9 bases and J by 5 bases, with 18 bases left in between. CDR3 loop: CASYGASPKDTQYF. CDR3 nucleotide sequence: TGTGCCAGTTACGGGGCTAGCCCCAAAGATACGCAGTATTTT.

This clone was recorded many times. The chain joins TRBV4-2 to TRBJ2-2, with TRBD2 matching 8 bases. This CDR3 has 16 residues. V lost 0 bases and J lost 6; bases outside the gene matches: 6. Germline V CDR1 and CDR2: LGHNA, YNFKEQ. The CDR3 is CASSQEGGGIPGELFF. The CDR3 nucleotides read TGTGCCAGCAGCCAAGAGGGCGGGGGGATTCCCGGGGAGCTGTTTTTT.

V gene TRBV27 combines with J gene TRBJ1-5; TRBD1 aligns across 8 bases. Germline-derived CDR1 and CDR2 are MNHEY and SMNVEV (reference sequence). CDR3 length: 15 amino acids. V trimming: 4 bases; J trimming: 0 bases; junction bases outside the gene matches: 2. The CDR3 reads CASSWTGSSNQPQHF. For the CDR3, the DNA is TGTGCCAGCAGTTGGACAGGGAGTAGCAATCAGCCCCAGCATTTT.

The chain recombines TRBV4-3 with TRBJ1-2, with unresolved D. Trimming left V 0 bases short and J 1 base short, with 3 bases between. Looked up from germline, CDR1 is LGHNA and CDR2 is YSLEER. The CDR3 spans 13 residues. The CDR3 reads CASSQDHNYGYTF. CDR3 sequence (DNA): TGCGCCAGCAGCCAAGATCATAACTATGGCTACACCTTC.

This rearrangement joins TRBV30 to TRBJ2-7; D gene uncertain. Per germline, CDR1 GTSNPN and CDR2 SVGIG (reference sequence). The V end lost 0 bases, the J end lost 2 bases, and 11 bases lay between the germline ends. CDR3 length: 14 residues. Written as DNA, the CDR3 is TGTGCCTGGAGTGTCGGCGAACAGCCCTACGAGCAGTACTTC. Its translation is CAWSVGEQPYEQYF.

Of note for this clone: Its ends do not fully match the called genes, so a read error is possible. This sequence joins TRBV23-1 and TRBJ2-4, with D possibly TRBD2 on 5 matching bases. TRBV23-1 is an ORF, with its function uncertain. CDR3 length equals 13 residues. The CDR3 DNA follows: TGCGCCAGCAGTCAATCTCGATTGAGGGAGCTCAACTTC. Residues: CASSQSRLRELNF.

This chain links TRBV30 with TRBJ1-1; D unresolved. The CDR3 length is 14 residues. Trimming took off 0 bases at V and 7 bases at J, with 15 bases between the two ends. Germline CDR1 GTSNPN, CDR2 SVGIG (reference sequence). The CDR3 DNA reads as TGTGCCTGGAGTGTAAAGATAAGCAAACGTGAAGCTTTCTTT. Amino acids: CAWSVKISKREAFF.

This clone was picked up a small number of times. The rearrangement joins TRBV10-2 to TRBJ2-1; D ambiguous. With 6 bases removed from V and 8 bases from J, the gap between germline ends came to 8 bases. Germline V gene sequence: CDR1 WSHSY, CDR2 SAAADI. CDR3 length equals 11 residues. The CDR3 DNA sequence: TGCGCCAGCAGCCCAGCAGATGAGCAGTTCTTC. Amino acids: CASSPADEQFF.

The chain links TRBV29-1 to TRBJ1-1, with TRBD1 identical over 7 bases. The V gene's germline CDR1 is SQVTM and CDR2 ANQGSEA. There are 12 residues in the CDR3. The ends lost 7 bases at V and 4 bases at J; junction bases unmatched: 6. The CDR3 DNA follows: TGCAGCGCAGAGACAGGGAGCACTGAAGCTTTCTTT. Its translation: CSAETGSTEAFF.

The rearrangement uses TRBV29-1 and TRBJ2-6, with a weak D call TRBD1 (7 bases). The V end was cut by 3 bases, the J end by 2 bases, with 11 bases between. This CDR3 comprises 15 residues. CDR1 is SQVTM, CDR2 ANQGSEA, per germline. CDR3 in amino acids: CSVEEGAPGANVLTF. CDR3 DNA: TGCAGCGTTGAGGAGGGGGCGCCTGGGGCCAACGTCCTGACTTTC. The variable domain in full, with the rest retrieved from reference TRBV29-1 and TRBJ2-6, is SAVISQKPSRDICQRGTSLTIQCQVDSQVTMMFWYRQQPGQSLTLIATANQGSEATYESGFVIDKFPISRPNLTFSTLTVSNMSPEDSSIYLCSVEEGAPGANVLTFGAGSRLTVL.

The chain joins TRBV4-2 to TRBJ2-1, with D perhaps TRBD2 (5 bases). Germline V gene data show CDR1 as LGHNA and CDR2 as YNFKEQ. The CDR3 consists of 12 residues. Trimming pared 3 bases from V and 15 bases from J, leaving 15 bases between. Written as DNA, the CDR3 is TGTGCCAGCAGCCACGGGGATTGGGCCCGGTTCTTC. Translating gives CASSHGDWARFF.

This clone was seen more than once but under ten times. The chain uses TRBV18 and TRBJ1-2; no reliable D call. Germline CDR1 KGHSH, CDR2 LQKENI. This CDR3 is built from 8 residues. V was shortened by 3 bases and J by 14 bases, with 4 bases between the two germline ends. CDR3 nucleotide sequence: TGTGCCAGCTCACCCCAGACCTTC. Translated, it gives CASSPQTF.

This rearrangement joins TRBV2 to TRBJ2-7, with D tentatively TRBD1 or TRBD2 (5 bases each). The V end was cut by 3 bases, the J end by 3 bases, with 6 bases between. Germline V gene sequence: CDR1 SNHLY, CDR2 FYNNEI. This CDR3 spans 12 amino acids. CDR3 coding DNA: TGTGCCAGCAGTGAGAGGGGCTACGAGCAGTACTTC. Residues: CASSERGYEQYF.

This clone was counted between two and nine times. This chain joins TRBV11-2 and TRBJ2-5, with D uncertain. Deletions cut 4 bases from V and 5 bases from J, with 14 bases between. The length of the CDR3 is 14 residues. Germline V gene lookup returns CDR1 SGHAT and CDR2 FQNNGV. CDR3 sequence reads: CASSSRYGPETQYF. DNA for the CDR3: TGTGCCAGCAGCTCCAGATACGGCCCCGAGACCCAGTACTTC.